The 11 T cell receptor beta chains presented below share a single source sample, sequenced in a study of T cell responses to AZD1222 COVID-19 vaccine. The assay was immunoSEQ multiplex PCR, and TCRdb's table has in-frame clones only and misses some. The sample yields roughly 120,000 clones, roughly 84% seen once. The material was peripheral blood, obtained on day 0 of AZD1222 vaccination. The origin of the receptors is an adult in good health.

V usage is TRBV6-5 and J usage is TRBJ1-1; a possible D gene is TRBD1 (6 bases). The CDR3 contains 12 residues. CDR1 and CDR2 (germline): MNHEY, SVGAGI. Trimming took 6 bases from V and 7 from J, leaving 12 bases between them. CDR3 coding DNA: TGTGCCAGCAGGGATGGGGGCGGTGAAGCTTTCTTT. As protein: CASRDGGGEAFF.

The gene calls are TRBV7-2 and TRBJ2-7; tentative D call: TRBD2 (5 bases). Trimming pared 3 bases from V and 3 bases from J, leaving 9 bases between. Germline V gene data show CDR1 as SGHTA and CDR2 as FQGNSA. This CDR3 is built from 13 residues. The CDR3: CASSFGVRYEQYF. CDR3 nucleotide sequence: TGTGCCAGCAGCTTCGGGGTACGCTACGAGCAGTACTTC.

This chain joins TRBV29-1 and TRBJ1-2; D may be TRBD1 (5 bases). The length of the CDR3 is 16 residues. Trimming stripped 3 bases from V and 3 bases from J, with 20 bases between. Germline CDR1 and CDR2: SQVTM and ANQGSEA. The CDR3 sequence: CSVDGQWALGDYGYTF. The CDR3 nucleotides read TGCAGCGTTGATGGTCAGTGGGCATTAGGGGACTATGGCTACACCTTC. Full variable domain (outside the CDR3, taken from reference TRBV29-1 and TRBJ1-2): SAVISQKPSRDICQRGTSLTIQCQVDSQVTMMFWYRQQPGQSLTLIATANQGSEATYESGFVIDKFPISRPNLTFSTLTVSNMSPEDSSIYLCSVDGQWALGDYGYTFGSGTRLTVV.

This clone was picked up one time. This rearrangement joins TRBV18 to TRBJ2-7; D might be TRBD1 (6 bases). The germline gives CDR1 KGHSH, CDR2 LQKENI. This CDR3 region has 16 residues. Between the trimmed V and J ends, which lost 5 bases and 2 bases, there was a span of 19 bases. The CDR3 spells CASSYPKGHHPYEQYF. The CDR3 region has the DNA TGTGCCAGCTCATACCCGAAGGGACACCACCCCTACGAGCAGTACTTC.

The CDR3 DNA sequence: TGTGCCAGCAGCTTGGCTGGTAGCGCGATGCGTCATGGGCAGTTCTTC. Its protein product is CASSLAGSAMRHGQFF. The J gene is TRBJ2-1, the V gene TRBV5-4; D might be TRBD2 (5 bases). The ends were cut back, 0 bases at V and 12 bases at J, with 22 bases in the middle. CDR1 and CDR2 from the germline V gene are SGHNT and YYREEE (reference sequence). This CDR3 has 16 residues.

This clone showed up just once. This chain links TRBV5-6 with TRBJ1-4; D is unclear. Trimming shortened V by 2 bases and J by 0 bases, and 8 bases separated the two germline ends. This CDR3 contains 15 residues. In germline, CDR1 is SGHDT, CDR2 YYEEEE. DNA for the CDR3: TGTGCCAGCAGCTTTGGGGTTGCAACTAATGAAAAACTGTTTTTT. It encodes CASSFGVATNEKLFF.

This chain's CDR3 is CASSVQLNFGEQFF. CDR3 bases: TGTGCCAGCAGTGTACAATTGAATTTTGGGGAGCAGTTCTTC. This chain uses TRBV9 with TRBJ2-1, with D uncertain. Germline-derived CDR1 and CDR2 are SGDLS and YYNGEE. Between the trimmed V and J ends, which lost 5 bases and 10 bases, there was a span of 19 bases. The CDR3 runs to 14 residues.

Turning to this clone: One end of the junction is discordant with germline, which a read error may explain. The chain recombines TRBV27 with TRBJ2-2; 7 nucleotides align to TRBD2. In germline, CDR1 is MNHEY, CDR2 SMNVEV (reference sequence). The CDR3 has 14 amino acids. Here the CDR3 DNA reads TGTGCCAGCAGTTTAGGAGCTTCCAGCGGGGAGTTGTTTTTT. It codes for CASSLGASSGELFF.

V and J are TRBV4-1 and TRBJ2-2, with 8 bases matching TRBD2. The CDR3 has 17 amino acids. V dropped 0 bases and J dropped 4; count of bases not matched to a gene: 7. Germline assignment: CDR1 MGHRA and CDR2 YSYEKL. The CDR3 is CASSQEPLAGTTGELFF. The DNA of the CDR3 is TGCGCCAGCAGCCAAGAACCCTTAGCGGGGACCACCGGGGAGCTGTTTTTT.

The chain combines TRBV6-5 with TRBJ2-7; D remains unclear. The CDR3 is made up of 12 amino acids. Looked up from germline, CDR1 is MNHEY and CDR2 is SVGAGI. Trimming removed 11 bases at V and 2 bases at J, with 13 bases between. The CDR3 region is CASSLGTYEQYF. The CDR3 nucleotides read TGTGCCTCTTCTTTAGGGACCTACGAGCAGTACTTC.

The V and J genes are TRBV2 and TRBJ1-1; maybe TRBD1 (6 bases). From germline, CDR1 is SNHLY and CDR2 FYNNEI. CDR3 length equals 14 residues. V gave up 5 bases and J gave up 1 base, with 11 bases separating them. CDR3 region: CASSTAGENTEAFF. The CDR3 coding sequence is TGTGCCAGCAGTACGGCAGGGGAGAACACTGAAGCTTTCTTT.